Following are 20 T cell receptor beta chains from one sample sequenced in a study of low-dose radiotherapy and immunotherapy resistance in tumors. The sample's time point: after trial treatment. The treatment was: LDRT plus nivolumab, ipilimumab, low-dose cyclophosphamide and aspirin (RACIN trial). Gene-specific TRAV and TRBV primers were used for first-strand cDNA, covering alpha and beta chains. TCRs underwent approximately 20 PCR cycles of amplification with a constant-region primer and V-primer adapter. TCRdb re-analysed the reads in MiXCR, keeping a single row per CDR3 protein. This table holds about 58,000 distinct CDR3 sequences, 20% to 25% found once. The sequenced sample was PBMCs, obtained after low-dose radiotherapy plus immunotherapy. These TCRs come from a male donor with prostate cancer.

This clonotype showed up many times. CDR3 DNA: TGCAGTGCTAGACGGACTAGCGGGTCCCTTAAGAATGAGCAGTTCTTC. It is translated as CSARRTSGSLKNEQFF. The rearrangement links TRBV20-1 to TRBJ2-1, with 11 positions matching TRBD2. Germline CDR1 is DFQATT and CDR2 is SNEGSKA (reference sequence). V trimming: 2 bases; J trimming: 7 bases; junction bases outside the gene matches: 10. This CDR3 has 16 residues.

This clonotype was counted ten times or more. The CDR3 sequence is CASSFVRQGPSKSYEQYF. CDR3 in DNA: TGTGCCAGCAGTTTTGTTCGGCAGGGCCCGTCAAAATCCTACGAGCAGTACTTC. The chain combines TRBV27 with TRBJ2-7; a weak D match, TRBD1 (5 bases). Germline V lookup: CDR1 MNHEY, CDR2 SMNVEV (reference sequence). Trimming took 3 bases from V and 1 from J, leaving 22 bases between them. The CDR3 sequence is 18 residues long.

This clonotype has more than one count but fewer than ten. The CDR3 DNA is TGTGCCAGCAGTGACTCGACAGGGGCCGGGGAGCTGTTTTTT. Its protein product is CASSDSTGAGELFF. V usage is TRBV6-4 and J usage is TRBJ2-2; 8 bases agree with TRBD1. The CDR3 sequence is 14 residues long. Unmatched junction bases numbered 0, after V lost 0 bases and J lost 6 bases. CDR1 and CDR2 from the germline V gene are MRHNA and SNTAGT.

This chain joins TRBV4-1 and TRBJ2-7; D is uncertain. Looked up from germline, CDR1 is MGHRA and CDR2 is YSYEKL. This CDR3 is built from 13 residues. Trimming took off 1 base at V and 2 bases at J, with 6 bases between the two ends. CDR3 amino acids: CASSQALTYEQYF. Here the CDR3 DNA reads TGCGCCAGCAGCCAAGCATTAACCTACGAGCAGTACTTC.

This clonotype was counted at least ten times. The chain couples TRBV5-1 to TRBJ2-1; 15 nucleotides line up with TRBD2. The CDR3 sequence is 16 residues long. Germline V gene lookup returns CDR1 SGHRS and CDR2 YFSETQ. V was clipped by 3 bases and J by 4 bases; unmatched bases: 2. The chain's CDR3 is CASSYGLAGGYNEQFF. In DNA, the CDR3 is TGCGCCAGCAGCTACGGACTAGCGGGGGGGTACAATGAGCAGTTCTTC.

This clonotype was detected ten times or more. The rearrangement uses TRBV29-1 and TRBJ2-1; perhaps TRBD1 as D (6 bases). Germline loops: CDR1 SQVTM, CDR2 ANQGSEA. The CDR3 has 15 residues. Trimming took off 3 bases at V and 4 bases at J, with 16 bases between the two ends. The CDR3 spells CSVDRPRDIYNEQFF. The DNA of the CDR3 is TGCAGCGTTGACCGGCCCCGGGACATTTACAATGAGCAGTTCTTC.

This clonotype has just one count. The chain recombines TRBV19 with TRBJ1-2; TRBD1 is a possible D gene (5 bases). CDR1 LNHDA and CDR2 SQIVND come from the germline V gene (reference sequence). This CDR3 is 13 amino acids long. V lost 9 bases and J 7 bases, leaving 18 bases between the germline ends. The CDR3 sequence is CASRPEGFFGYTF. The CDR3 region has the DNA TGTGCCAGCAGACCCGAGGGGTTCTTTGGCTACACCTTC.

The chain recombines TRBV7-3 with TRBJ2-3; D is perhaps TRBD2 (6 bases). With 8 bases removed from V and 6 bases from J, the gap between germline ends came to 15 bases. Germline V gene lookup returns CDR1 SGHTA and CDR2 FQGTGA. This CDR3 contains 13 residues. CDR3 coding DNA: TGTGCCAGCGGGGGTGCGGGGAGGGATACGCAGTATTTT. Protein product: CASGGAGRDTQYF.

Ten or more counts support this clonotype. This chain joins TRBV18 and TRBJ2-7; D is uncertain. The V end was cut by 3 bases, the J end by 0 bases, with 3 bases between. Germline CDR1 is KGHSH and CDR2 is LQKENI. The CDR3 has 12 residues. The CDR3 reads CASSPISYEQYF. In DNA form, the CDR3 reads TGTGCCAGCTCACCGATCTCCTACGAGCAGTACTTC. Together with reference TRBV18 and TRBJ2-7, the CDR3 gives the full variable domain: NAGVMQNPRHLVRRRGQEARLRCSPMKGHSHVYWYRQLPEEGLKFMVYLQKENIIDESGMPKERFSAEFPKEGPSILRIQQVVRGDSAAYFCASSPISYEQYFGPGTRLTVT.

The rearrangement uses TRBV18 and TRBJ2-1; 12 bases match TRBD2. After removal of 3 bases from V and 6 bases from J, the junction contained 6 bases not matched to a gene. Germline V gene data show CDR1 as KGHSH and CDR2 as LQKENI. This CDR3 has 16 amino acids. CDR3 protein: CASSPGLAGMSNEQFF. The CDR3 nucleotides are TGTGCCAGCTCACCCGGACTAGCGGGAATGAGCAATGAGCAGTTCTTC.

This clonotype showed up many times. The rearrangement joins TRBV10-3 to TRBJ2-1; 9 bases match TRBD2. Looked up from germline, CDR1 is ENHRY and CDR2 is SYGVKD. The V gene end was trimmed by 8 bases and the J gene end by 5 bases; junction bases not matched to a gene: 4. The CDR3 totals 13 residues. In DNA, the CDR3 is TGTGCCATCCAAGCGGGGGGAGACAATGAGCAGTTCTTC. Its protein is CAIQAGGDNEQFF.

The rearrangement links TRBV7-8 to TRBJ2-7; D call uncertain. Per germline, CDR1 SGHVS and CDR2 FQNEAQ. This CDR3 comprises 12 residues. Trimming took 5 bases from V and 4 from J, leaving 9 bases between them. The CDR3 region has the DNA TGTGCCAGCAGCAAGGGATTGTACGAGCAGTACTTC. Translating gives CASSKGLYEQYF.

The V and J genes are TRBV29-1 and TRBJ2-3, with 7 bases identical to TRBD2. CDR1 is SQVTM and CDR2 is ANQGSEA in the germline V gene. V was pared by 2 bases and J by 4 bases, with 15 bases of the junction left unmatched. There are 17 residues in the CDR3. The CDR3 region is CSVESGVGGGRSDTQYF. The CDR3 DNA follows: TGCAGCGTTGAATCTGGGGTAGGCGGCGGGAGATCAGATACGCAGTATTTT.

This clonotype appeared many times. The genes are TRBV2 and TRBJ1-5; D is perhaps TRBD1 (5 bases). The germline V gene encodes CDR1 SNHLY and CDR2 FYNNEI. With 6 bases removed from V and 2 bases from J, the gap between germline ends came to 11 bases. The CDR3 covers 14 residues. The CDR3 here is CASRTDIGNQPQHF. CDR3 DNA sequence: TGTGCCAGCAGAACGGACATTGGCAATCAGCCCCAGCATTTT.

This clonotype occurred a few times. This chain links TRBV28 with TRBJ1-1; D remains ambiguous. The V end lost 8 bases, the J end lost 4 bases, and 8 bases lay between the germline ends. CDR3 length: 11 amino acids. Germline CDR1 is MDHEN and CDR2 is SYDVKM. CDR3 residues: CASLAGTEAFF. CDR3 nucleotide sequence: TGTGCCAGCTTAGCGGGCACTGAAGCTTTCTTT.

This clonotype was picked up many times. V gene TRBV5-6 combines with J gene TRBJ1-6; the D gene is possibly TRBD1 (5 bases). The V gene lost 3 bases and the J gene lost 3 bases, with 10 bases spanning the gap. Germline-derived CDR1 and CDR2 are SGHDT and YYEEEE. The CDR3 has 15 amino acids. CDR3 coding DNA: TGTGCCAGCAGCTCGGACATTCTCTATAATTCACCCCTCCACTTT. The encoded protein is CASSSDILYNSPLHF.

This clonotype has ten or more counts. The chain carries TRBV20-1 and TRBJ1-2; the match to TRBD1 covers 9 bases. The V gene's germline CDR1 is DFQATT and CDR2 SNEGSKA (reference sequence). With V trimmed by 5 bases and J by 8 bases, 6 bases remained unmatched. The CDR3 is 12 amino acids. The CDR3 DNA follows: TGCAGTGCTTCCAGACAGGGGGTCGGCTACACCTTC. This encodes CSASRQGVGYTF.

This clonotype was observed at least ten times. The chain joins TRBV2 to TRBJ1-1; TRBD1 is a possible D gene (5 bases). In germline, CDR1 is SNHLY, CDR2 FYNNEI. The CDR3 runs 12 residues. The ends were cut back, 8 bases at V and 10 bases at J, with 17 bases in the middle. The CDR3 coding sequence is TGTGCCAGCCTGCTCCAAGGGACCCCAGCTTTCTTT. It yields the protein CASLLQGTPAFF.

This clonotype has at least ten counts. This sequence joins TRBV7-9 and TRBJ2-2; D remains unclear. The CDR3 sequence is 13 residues long. V was clipped by 5 bases and J by 1 base, with 5 bases between them. The germline gives CDR1 SEHNR, CDR2 FQNEAQ (reference sequence). The CDR3 region is CASSPRNTGELFF. DNA for the CDR3: TGTGCCAGCAGCCCCCGGAACACCGGGGAGCTGTTTTTT.

This clonotype has ten or more counts. The chain combines TRBV18 with TRBJ2-2, with TRBD1 matching over 7 bases. Germline trimming cut 3 bases from V and 4 bases from J; bases unmatched to any gene: 5. The CDR3 contains 15 residues. Per germline, CDR1 KGHSH and CDR2 LQKENI. The CDR3, as DNA: TGTGCCAGCTCACCGTCACAGGGGATCACCGGGGAGCTGTTTTTT. Residues: CASSPSQGITGELFF.